This T cell receptor beta chain was found in a study of cytomegalovirus exposure and HLA in healthy donors. Across the whole study: Unique TCRs numbering roughly 85 million, obtained from HLA-typed donors, made up an early data release. Genotyping showed 81% of about 370 donors falling in the Caucasian-associated ancestry cluster. Notes on the study in general: An analysis that was carried out later associated fewer than 20,000 TCR beta sequences with HLA alleles at 0.05 false discovery rate. TCR beta chains numbering more than 150 were designated cytomegalovirus-associated.

The PCR used 60 Vbeta and 13 Jbeta primers. Measured with immunoSEQ multiplex PCR; TCRdb has only the in-frame clones, and not every one. Here the sample spans 120,000 or so clones, around 74% being singletons. J was trimmed by 0 bases and V by 7 bases; bases with no gene match: 5. Germline V CDR1 and CDR2: SNHLY, FYNNEI. There are 14 residues in the CDR3. In the case of this clone: The antigen is undetermined.

Sequencing input: PBMCs. J is TRBJ1-2 and V is TRBV2; 7 nucleotides align to TRBD1. This TCR was sampled from a man aged 55 to 70 in good health and CMV-seropositive. CDR3 region: CASTPTGANYGYTF. DNA of the CDR3: TGTGCCAGCACCCCCACAGGGGCTAACTATGGCTACACCTTC.